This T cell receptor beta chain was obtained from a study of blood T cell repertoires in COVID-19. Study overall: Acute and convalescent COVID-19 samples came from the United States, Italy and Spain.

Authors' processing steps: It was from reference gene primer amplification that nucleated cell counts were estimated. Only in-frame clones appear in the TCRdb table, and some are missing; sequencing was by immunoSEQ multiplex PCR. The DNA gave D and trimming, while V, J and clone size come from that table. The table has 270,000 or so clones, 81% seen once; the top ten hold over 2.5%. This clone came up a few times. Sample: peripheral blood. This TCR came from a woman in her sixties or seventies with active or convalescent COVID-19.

DNA for the CDR3: TGTGCCTGGAGTGTTGCTCAGGGTGGCTACACCTTC. Encoded protein: CAWSVAQGGYTF. This chain links TRBV30 with TRBJ1-2, with D maybe TRBD1 (5 bases). The V and J ends lost 0 bases and 7 bases respectively, with 9 bases between them. The CDR3 contains 12 residues. Germline CDR1 and CDR2: GTSNPN and SVGIG (reference sequence). The entire variable domain, with the rest obtained from reference TRBV30 and TRBJ1-2, is as follows: SQTIHQWPATLVQPVGSPLSLECTVEGTSNPNLYWYRQAAGRGLQLLFYSVGIGQISSEVPQNLSASRPQDRQFILSSKKLLLSDSGFYLCAWSVAQGGYTFGSGTRLTVV.